These 4 T cell receptor beta chains were sequenced from one sample in a study of blood T cell repertoires in COVID-19. Sequencing used immunoSEQ multiplex PCR; TCRdb keeps in-frame clones, though not all of them. Of about 74,000 clones in the sample, around nine tenths were seen once. The sequenced sample consisted of peripheral blood. Receptors were obtained from a human donor in a cohort sampled during active COVID-19.

The gene calls are TRBV7-2 and TRBJ2-1, with D possibly being TRBD2 (5 bases). Germline values: CDR1 SGHTA, CDR2 FQGNSA. V lost 5 bases and J 8 bases, leaving 22 bases between the germline ends. This CDR3 spans 16 amino acids. CDR3 loop: CASSVGLAPSQDEQFF. CDR3 coding DNA: TGTGCCAGCAGCGTGGGTCTAGCCCCCAGTCAGGATGAGCAGTTCTTC.

CDR3 loop: CARPGQRNTGELFF. CDR3 nucleotides: TGTGCCAGACCGGGACAGAGGAACACCGGGGAGCTGTTTTTT. The chain recombines TRBV9 with TRBJ2-2, with 7 bases fitting TRBD1. The V and J ends lost 8 bases and 1 base, in that order; junction bases with no gene match: 5. Germline V gene data show CDR1 as SGDLS and CDR2 as YYNGEE. The CDR3 extends over 14 amino acids.

The chain joins TRBV27 to TRBJ2-7; D is ambiguous. This CDR3 is 11 amino acids long. Germline V gene lookup returns CDR1 MNHEY and CDR2 SMNVEV (reference sequence). V shed 6 bases and J shed 0 bases, with 3 bases lying between them. CDR3 residues: CASSSSYEQYF. The CDR3 DNA follows: TGTGCCAGCAGCAGCTCCTACGAGCAGTACTTC.

The V and J genes are TRBV6-5 and TRBJ2-2; 7 nucleotides match TRBD2. Germline V gene data show CDR1 as MNHEY and CDR2 as SVGAGI. V shed 2 bases and J 4 bases; nucleotides not matched to a gene: 7. This CDR3 has 16 residues. CDR3 region: CASSYAVAGPTGELFF. In nucleotides, the CDR3 is TGTGCCAGCAGTTACGCGGTAGCGGGTCCCACCGGGGAGCTGTTTTTT.